The 24 T cell receptor beta chains presented below share a single source sample, sequenced in a study of regulatory T cells in long-lasting Graves disease. The time point denotes: newly diagnosed GD, antithyroid drugs for less than 3 months. TCR sequences were obtained from RNA taken from PBMCs. Library construction for TCR beta used iRepertoire HTBI primers and Arm-PCR of CDR3 regions. TCRdb redid the calling of the multiplex PCR reads with MiXCR, one entry per CDR3 protein. The data contain about 430,000 distinct CDR3 sequences, approximately 16% of them seen just once; the ten biggest clones take up roughly 8%. The sample was also reused in another study, on T cells in Graves' hyperthyroidism and ophthalmopathy.

The sample here was peripheral blood mononuclear cells (PBMCs), taken at new diagnosis, from a patient treated with antithyroid drugs. The source of these receptors is a woman aged 40 to 55 with Graves disease.

This clonotype was observed many times. The V call is TRBV28, the J call TRBJ2-2; unclear D gene. V dropped 1 base and J dropped 1 base, with 10 bases sitting between them. Germline-derived CDR1 and CDR2 are MDHEN and SYDVKM. The CDR3 covers 16 residues. CDR3 nucleotide sequence: TGTGCCAGCAGTTTATTACAGAACGAGAACACCGGGGAGCTGTTTTTT. Translation gives CASSLLQNENTGELFF.

This clonotype was seen repeatedly, ten times or more. V usage is TRBV24-1 and J usage is TRBJ1-2, with TRBD1 matching over 7 bases. J was trimmed by 2 bases and V by 4 bases; bases with no gene match: 15. The CDR3 length is 18 residues. The germline gives CDR1 KGHDR, CDR2 SFDVKD. The CDR3 nucleotides read TGTGCCACCAGTGACCCGAGGACAGGACCAGACAAAAACTATGGCTACACCTTC. The encoded protein is CATSDPRTGPDKNYGYTF.

This clonotype was seen many times. The V gene is TRBV30, the J gene TRBJ1-2; perhaps TRBD1 as D (5 bases). The CDR3 loop spans 12 amino acids. Looked up from germline, CDR1 is GTSNPN and CDR2 is SVGIG (reference sequence). Trimming pared 0 bases from V and 7 bases from J, leaving 9 bases between. The DNA of the CDR3 is TGTGCCTGGAGTGTATCAGGGACTGGCTACACCTTC. This sequence encodes CAWSVSGTGYTF.

Turning to this clonotype: With a much larger clone just one base away, this may be a read error. V usage is TRBV11-2 and J usage is TRBJ2-2; D uncertain. Trimming took 5 bases from V and 8 from J, leaving 21 bases between them. Per germline, CDR1 SGHAT and CDR2 FQNNGV. The CDR3 loop spans 16 amino acids. This CDR3 is CASSPPPELSPGELFF. As DNA, the CDR3 is TGTGCCAGCAGCCCTCCACCGGAACTTAGCCCGGGGGAGCTGTTTTTT.

This clonotype came up a few times. The V call is TRBV29-1, the J call TRBJ2-3; the match to TRBD2 covers 8 bases. J was trimmed by 7 bases and V by 3 bases; bases with no gene match: 3. CDR3 length equals 12 residues. The V gene's germline CDR1 is SQVTM and CDR2 ANQGSEA. CDR3 sequence reads: CSVEREEYTQYF. CDR3 bases: TGCAGCGTTGAGCGGGAGGAATATACGCAGTATTTT.

The sample holds a few counts of this clonotype. This chain uses TRBV7-2 with TRBJ1-5; no firm D call. The V end was cut by 0 bases, the J end by 4 bases, with 7 bases between. CDR3 size: 14 residues. Germline CDR1 is SGHTA and CDR2 is FQGNSA. The CDR3 loop reads CASSLARMNQPQHF. The DNA for the CDR3 is TGTGCCAGCAGCTTAGCGCGGATGAATCAGCCCCAGCATTTT.

A single count supports this clonotype. The chain joins TRBV18 to TRBJ2-1; D gene ambiguous. The J call is doubtful: the DNA matches TRBJ2-3 better. The CDR3 sequence is 12 residues long. The V gene's germline CDR1 is KGHSH and CDR2 LQKENI. In DNA, the CDR3 is TGTGCCAGCTCACGAGAAAGGGTAACGCAGTATTTT. It codes for CASSRERVTQYF.

This clonotype was seen many times. V and J are TRBV27 and TRBJ1-6, with D perhaps matching TRBD1 (6 bases). Germline CDR1 and CDR2: MNHEY and SMNVEV (reference sequence). The germline V and J ends were trimmed by 5 bases and 0 bases, with 14 bases remaining between them. The length of the CDR3 is 17 residues. CDR3 coding DNA: TGTGCCAGCAGTATGAGACAGGACAGCTCCTATAATTCACCCCTCCACTTT. Protein product: CASSMRQDSSYNSPLHF.

This clonotype was observed once. This may be a read error: a much more frequent sequence differs by one nucleotide. V is TRBV6-5 and J is TRBJ1-5; possible D gene TRBD1, 6 bases. V was clipped by 4 bases and J by 2 bases, with 24 bases between them. The CDR3 runs 19 residues. Germline-derived CDR1 and CDR2 are MNHEY and SVGAGI. DNA of the CDR3: TGTGCCAGCAGTTCCGGGGGCTCGAGGAACATTAGGCGCAATCAGCCCCAGCATTTT. Its translation: CASSSGGSRNIRRNQPQHF.

This clonotype was picked up many times. This chain joins TRBV11-2 and TRBJ2-1; 9 bases are shared with TRBD2. The V segment lost 5 bases and the J segment 0 bases; nucleotides outside the gene matches: 5. Per the germline V gene, CDR1 is SGHAT and CDR2 is FQNNGV. The CDR3 extends over 16 amino acids. The CDR3 is CASSPASGVSYNEQFF. CDR3 coding DNA: TGTGCCAGCAGCCCAGCTAGCGGGGTCTCCTACAATGAGCAGTTCTTC.

Turning to this clonotype: Lacking the conserved final phenylalanine or tryptophan, this CDR3 likely reflects a read error. The V and J genes are TRBV29-1 and TRBJ2-1, with 10 bases fitting TRBD1. Germline loops: CDR1 SQVTM, CDR2 ANQGSEA. This CDR3 is 13 amino acids long. After removal of 6 bases from V and 8 bases from J, the junction contained 7 bases not matched to a gene. The chain's CDR3 is CSVADRGRDEQFL. Written as DNA, the CDR3 is TGCAGCGTCGCTGACAGGGGGCGGGATGAGCAGTTCCTC.

This clonotype has just one count. This could be a read error, since a much larger clone is one nucleotide away. This chain joins TRBV7-2 and TRBJ2-7, with D possibly TRBD1 on 6 matching bases. Germline lookup yields CDR1 SGHTA and CDR2 FQGNSA. V gave up 6 bases and J gave up 7 bases, with 25 bases separating them. The CDR3 has 16 amino acids. The CDR3 region has the DNA TGTGCCAGCAGTCCCGATGGGGGCCCTCCCTACAATGAGCAGTACTTC. Translated, it gives CASSPDGGPPYNEQYF.

This clonotype was seen many times. The J gene is TRBJ1-5, the V gene TRBV27, with D maybe TRBD1 (6 bases). Germline loops: CDR1 MNHEY, CDR2 SMNVEV (reference sequence). This CDR3 has 15 amino acids. With 7 bases removed from V and 0 bases from J, the gap between germline ends came to 13 bases. CDR3 amino acids: CASNPHRDSNQPQHF. CDR3 nucleotide sequence: TGTGCCAGCAACCCCCACAGGGATAGCAATCAGCCCCAGCATTTT.

In the case of this clonotype: A much larger clone differs from this one at a single base, so this may be a read error. This sequence joins TRBV19 and TRBJ2-7, with TRBD2 as a possible D gene (6 bases). CDR1 LNHDA and CDR2 SQIVND come from the germline V gene (reference sequence). The CDR3 totals 17 residues. The CDR3: CASSILVGGITSYDQYF. The CDR3 DNA sequence: TGTGCCAGTAGTATATTAGTCGGCGGGATTACCTCCTACGATCAGTACTTC. Variable domain in full (rest from reference TRBV19 and TRBJ2-7): DGGITQSPKYLFRKEGQNVTLSCEQNLNHDAMYWYRQDPGQGLRLIYYSQIVNDFQKGDIAEGYSVSREKKESFPLTVTSAQKNPTAFYLCASSILVGGITSYDQYFGPGTRLTVT.

This clonotype was counted ten times or more. The chain has TRBV2 and TRBJ2-2; D is possibly TRBD1 (6 bases). V lost 2 bases to trimming and J lost 3 bases, with 16 bases between them. The CDR3 runs to 17 residues. CDR1 SNHLY and CDR2 FYNNEI come from the germline V gene. CDR3 sequence: CASSELGEGGDTGELFF. The CDR3 bases are TGTGCCAGCAGTGAACTAGGGGAAGGGGGTGACACCGGGGAGCTGTTTTTT. Full variable domain (outside the CDR3, taken from reference TRBV2 and TRBJ2-2): EPEVTQTPSHQVTQMGQEVILRCVPISNHLYFYWYRQILGQKVEFLVSFYNNEISEKSEIFDDQFSVERPDGSNFTLKIRSTKLEDSAMYFCASSELGEGGDTGELFFGEGSRLTVL.

This clonotype was picked up many times. The chain uses TRBV11-2 and TRBJ1-3; the match to TRBD1 covers 7 bases. The trim removed 4 bases at V and 3 bases at J, leaving 15 bases unmatched. The CDR3 runs to 18 residues. Looked up from germline, CDR1 is SGHAT and CDR2 is FQNNGV. The DNA of the CDR3 is TGTGCCAGCAGCTCCAGGCGGGGACAGCCGAAACTTGGAAACACCATATATTTT. This codes for CASSSRRGQPKLGNTIYF.

This clonotype showed up just a few times. V gene TRBV7-9 combines with J gene TRBJ2-1; D is unresolved. This CDR3 contains 13 residues. V dropped 7 bases and J dropped 1 base, with 8 bases sitting between them. The V gene's germline CDR1 is SEHNR and CDR2 FQNEAQ (reference sequence). CDR3 sequence reads: CASIQGSYNEQFF. DNA for the CDR3: TGTGCCAGCATTCAAGGATCCTACAATGAGCAGTTCTTC. Variable domain in full (rest from reference TRBV7-9 and TRBJ2-1): DTGVSQNPRHKITKRGQNVTFRCDPISEHNRLYWYRQTLGQGPEFLTYFQNEAQLEKSRLLSDRFSAERPKGSFSTLEIQRTEQGDSAMYLCASIQGSYNEQFFGPGTRLTVL.

In this sample, this clonotype turned up many times. CDR3 loop: CASSLVRGGGTPLHF. CDR3 sequence (DNA): TGTGCCAGCAGTTTGGTCCGAGGGGGTGGGACACCCCTCCACTTT. This chain links TRBV28 with TRBJ1-6; D possibly corresponds to TRBD1 (6 bases). Germline values: CDR1 MDHEN, CDR2 SYDVKM. The CDR3 has 15 amino acids. Deletions cut 3 bases from V and 11 bases from J, with 17 bases between.

This clonotype was detected ten times or more. The genes are TRBV6-5 and TRBJ2-7; TRBD1 matches 7 bases. The CDR3 covers 13 residues. With 4 bases clipped from V and 6 bases from J, the junction kept 6 bases outside the gene matches. Germline loops: CDR1 MNHEY, CDR2 SVGAGI. The chain's CDR3 is CASSFDRVGEQYF. For the CDR3, the DNA is TGTGCCAGCAGTTTCGACAGGGTAGGCGAGCAGTACTTC.

This clonotype occurred many times. The rearrangement joins TRBV12-3 or TRBV12-4 to TRBJ2-5; D could derive from TRBD1 or TRBD2 (5 bases each). V gave up 4 bases and J gave up 7 bases, with 13 bases separating them. This CDR3 region has 13 residues. The chain's CDR3 is CASSWDPSGTQYF. The CDR3 DNA reads as TGTGCCAGCAGTTGGGACCCGTCAGGGACCCAGTACTTC.

The chain has TRBV9 and TRBJ2-1, with 11 positions matching TRBD2. V lost 3 bases, J lost 6 bases, and 5 bases stayed unmatched. The CDR3 sequence is 15 residues long. Looked up from germline, CDR1 is SGDLS and CDR2 is YYNGEE. CDR3 residues: CASSGTSGRGNEQFF. CDR3 in DNA: TGTGCCAGCAGCGGTACTAGCGGGAGAGGCAATGAGCAGTTCTTC. The variable domain in full, completed from reference TRBV9 and TRBJ2-1, reads DSGVTQTPKHLITATGQRVTLRCSPRSGDLSVYWYQQSLDQGLQFLIQYYNGEERAKGNILERFSAQQFPDLHSELNLSSLELGDSALYFCASSGTSGRGNEQFFGPGTRLTVL.

Notes on this clonotype: This may arise from a read error, as a much more abundant clone is one base away. The rearrangement links TRBV10-3 to TRBJ2-7; D unresolved. The germline CDR1 and CDR2 sequences are ENHRY and SYGVKD. CDR3 length: 15 amino acids. The ends were cut back, 1 base at V and 0 bases at J, with 10 bases in the middle. CDR3 in amino acids: CAISELVLSSYEQYF. The CDR3 DNA reads as TGTGCCATCAGTGAGTTGGTACTCAGCTCCTACGAGCAGTACTTC.

The V gene is TRBV5-1, the J gene TRBJ2-2; 8 positions match TRBD1. CDR1 and CDR2 from the germline V gene are SGHRS and YFSETQ. This CDR3 region has 15 residues. J lost 2 bases, V lost 4 bases, and 4 bases had no gene match. In nucleotides, the CDR3 is TGCGCCAGCAGCGTGACAGGGGCTAACACCGGGGAGCTGTTTTTT. Translated, it gives CASSVTGANTGELFF.

This clonotype showed up just a few times. The chain combines TRBV14 with TRBJ2-5; no reliable D call. Germline-derived CDR1 and CDR2 are SGHDN and FVKESK. There are 14 residues in the CDR3. V dropped 0 bases and J dropped 2 bases, with 7 bases sitting between them. The CDR3 loop reads CASSQDTVQETQYF. The CDR3 coding sequence is TGTGCCAGCAGCCAAGATACAGTTCAAGAGACCCAGTACTTC.